This entry lists 17 T cell receptor beta chains sequenced from one sample in a study of T cells in Graves' hyperthyroidism and ophthalmopathy. It was RNA transcripts that yielded the amplified TCR beta CDR3 regions. Carried out on the TCR CDR3, a first-round RT-PCR used the HTBI primer set. TCRdb reprocessed the multiplex PCR reads via MiXCR and lists one record per CDR3 protein. Here the sample spans 360,000 or so distinct CDR3 sequences, about a fifth being singletons. The sequencing input was blood. These TCRs come from a woman aged 18-29 years with Graves' hyperthyroidism.

This clonotype was seen ten or more times. The rearrangement joins TRBV20-1 to TRBJ1-2, with TRBD1 identical over 7 bases. The CDR3 has 13 residues. J gave up 3 bases and V 0 bases, and 1 base lay outside the gene matches. Germline V gives CDR1 DFQATT, CDR2 SNEGSKA (reference sequence). The CDR3 spells CSARETGHYGYTF. DNA of the CDR3: TGCAGTGCTAGAGAGACAGGGCACTATGGCTACACCTTC.

This clonotype has at least ten counts. This chain uses TRBV5-1 with TRBJ2-7; D call uncertain. Germline-derived CDR1 and CDR2 are SGHRS and YFSETQ. The CDR3 is made up of 14 amino acids. Trimming took off 6 bases at V and 0 bases at J, with 13 bases between the two ends. The CDR3 DNA reads TGCGCCAGCACCTCCGCCGGCCTCTCCTACGAGCAGTACTTC. Translation: CASTSAGLSYEQYF.

This clonotype appeared many times. V and J are TRBV4-1 and TRBJ1-6; D is uncertain. In germline, CDR1 is MGHRA, CDR2 YSYEKL. Between the trimmed V and J ends, which lost 1 base and 8 bases, there was a span of 12 bases. CDR3 length: 15 amino acids. The CDR3 is CASSQVPETHSPLHF. The CDR3 region has the DNA TGCGCCAGCAGCCAAGTTCCCGAGACTCATTCACCCCTCCACTTT.

Notes on this clonotype: The junction differs from germline at one of its ends, possibly a read error. This rearrangement joins TRBV2 to TRBJ2-2; TRBD2 is a possible D gene (6 bases). Germline V gene data show CDR1 as SNHLY and CDR2 as FYNNEI. CDR3 length equals 15 residues. CDR3 residues: CASNLGGVVTGDLFF. The DNA for the CDR3 is TGTGCCAGCAACTTAGGCGGGGTAGTCACCGGGGATCTGTTTTTT.

This clonotype was recorded at least ten times. This sequence joins TRBV15 and TRBJ2-7; D not resolved. This CDR3 spans 14 amino acids. Germline V lookup: CDR1 LNHNV, CDR2 YYDKDF (reference sequence). V was trimmed by 0 bases and J by 0 bases, leaving 6 bases between them. CDR3 sequence: CATSRDTSSYEQYF. Here the CDR3 DNA reads TGTGCCACCAGCAGAGACACCTCCTCCTACGAGCAGTACTTC.

This clonotype was seen many times. This chain uses TRBV2 with TRBJ1-5, with 7 bases aligning to TRBD1. Germline CDR1 and CDR2: SNHLY and FYNNEI. Trimming at V came to 4 bases and at J to 5 bases, leaving 5 bases not matched to a gene. The CDR3 contains 14 residues. CDR3 sequence reads: CASSGWTGDQPQHF. CDR3 DNA sequence: TGTGCCAGCAGTGGCTGGACAGGAGATCAGCCCCAGCATTTT.

This clonotype was observed at least ten times. This rearrangement joins TRBV2 to TRBJ1-2; TRBD1 matches 7 bases. CDR1 is SNHLY and CDR2 is FYNNEI in the germline V gene. The length of the CDR3 is 15 residues. With V trimmed by 4 bases and J by 4 bases, 9 bases remained unmatched. CDR3 in DNA: TGTGCCAGCAGTGCTGACAGGGCCGGGTCCTATGGCTACACCTTC. The encoded protein is CASSADRAGSYGYTF.

This clonotype was observed many times. V is TRBV7-8 and J is TRBJ1-1; D may be TRBD1 (5 bases). This CDR3 has 16 amino acids. Per the germline V gene, CDR1 is SGHVS and CDR2 is FQNEAQ. V shed 7 bases and J shed 7 bases, with 25 bases lying between them. The CDR3, as DNA: TGTGCCAGCACCCTAGGGAGGGACCTAGTGCGGAATGAAGCTTTCTTT. Translation: CASTLGRDLVRNEAFF.

This clonotype was observed a handful of times. The CDR3 DNA reads TGTGCCAGCTCACGGGACATGACCCAAGAGACCCAGTACTTC. It translates to CASSRDMTQETQYF. This rearrangement joins TRBV18 to TRBJ2-5; D might be TRBD1 (6 bases). This CDR3 has 14 residues. The germline V gene has CDR1 KGHSH and CDR2 LQKENI. V lost 4 bases and J 1 base, leaving 10 bases between the germline ends.

This clonotype was observed at least ten times. The chain links TRBV6-2 or TRBV6-3 to TRBJ2-2; D is unclear. The CDR3 sequence is 11 residues long. V was clipped by 7 bases and J by 7 bases, with 7 bases between them. In germline, CDR1 is MNHEY, CDR2 SVGEGT. The CDR3 protein is CASTHGGELFF. In DNA form, the CDR3 reads TGTGCCAGCACCCACGGCGGGGAGCTGTTTTTT.

The genes are TRBV2 and TRBJ1-2, with TRBD1 matching over 7 bases. The germline V gene has CDR1 SNHLY and CDR2 FYNNEI. This CDR3 comprises 15 residues. With V trimmed by 6 bases and J by 6 bases, 13 bases remained unmatched. The CDR3 protein is CASRSYSEGGDGYTF. For the CDR3, the DNA is TGTGCCAGCAGATCCTACTCTGAAGGGGGCGATGGCTACACCTTC.

This clonotype has a count of ten or more. The chain uses TRBV5-6 and TRBJ2-7, with a possible D match to TRBD1 (6 bases). In germline, CDR1 is SGHDT, CDR2 YYEEEE. The CDR3 runs 16 residues. Trimming took 4 bases from V and 3 from J, leaving 20 bases between them. CDR3 region: CASSTTGPQVLYEQYF. CDR3 coding DNA: TGTGCCAGCAGCACCACAGGGCCCCAAGTCCTCTACGAGCAGTACTTC.

A few counts support this clonotype. V usage is TRBV12-3 or TRBV12-4 and J usage is TRBJ1-2, with TRBD1 matching 7 bases. The CDR3 runs 15 residues. The ends lost 2 bases at V and 3 bases at J; junction bases unmatched: 6. CDR3: CASSLSPTGHYGYTF. In DNA, the CDR3 is TGTGCCAGCAGTTTAAGCCCGACAGGGCACTATGGCTACACCTTC.

With respect to this clonotype: A read error is possible here, since a much larger clone lies one base away. J is TRBJ1-1 and V is TRBV20-1; a possible D gene is TRBD1 (6 bases). Germline CDR1 and CDR2: DFQATT and SNEGSKA (reference sequence). The CDR3 extends over 11 amino acids. This CDR3 reads CRGHENTEAFF. The DNA of the CDR3 is TGCAGGGGACATGAGAACACTGAAGCTTTCTTT.

This clonotype has a count of ten or more. V is TRBV20-1 and J is TRBJ1-2; 9 bases agree with TRBD1. Trimming at V came to 5 bases and at J to 5 bases, leaving 9 bases not matched to a gene. Germline CDR1 is DFQATT and CDR2 is SNEGSKA (reference sequence). The CDR3 is 14 residues long. The CDR3 sequence is CSAAMQTGGYGYTF. The DNA for the CDR3 is TGCAGTGCTGCCATGCAGACAGGGGGGTATGGCTACACCTTC.

This clonotype was recorded only once. This sequence may be a read error, since a much larger clone differs from it by one base. This sequence joins TRBV4-1 and TRBJ2-7; the D gene is possibly TRBD2 (6 bases). Trimming removed 5 bases from V and 5 bases from J, with 16 bases in between. The CDR3 is made up of 14 amino acids. Germline V CDR1 and CDR2: MGHRA, YSYEKL. The CDR3 reads CASSSASGEHEQYF. The CDR3 DNA sequence: TGCGCCAGCAGCTCTGCCTCGGGGGAGCACGAGCAGTACTTC.

This clonotype was seen ten or more times. The gene calls are TRBV10-1 and TRBJ1-5; 10 nucleotides agree with TRBD1. Germline CDR1 WNHNN, CDR2 SYGVQD (reference sequence). The CDR3 length is 20 residues. V gave up 2 bases and J gave up 0 bases; unmatched junction bases: 13. CDR3 amino acids: CASSEIARQGAPDSNQPQHF. CDR3 nucleotide sequence: TGCGCCAGCAGTGAGATTGCGAGACAGGGGGCTCCGGATAGCAATCAGCCCCAGCATTTT.